The following is a T cell receptor (beta chain) sequence with its context. The antigen is unknown. The data are from a study of tumor-infiltrating lymphocytes in primary liver carcinoma. Study as a whole: The patients included men and women who were aged 30 to 69 years. General study results and limits: Tumors had a top-250-clone fraction that was significantly higher than blood (p = 0.039). Compared with tumor region pairs, tumor-adjacent and tumor-blood pairs overlapped less.

Bulk tissue was left unsorted, and RNA and DNA were co-extracted from roughly 20-30 mg of it. Surgical resection treated primary liver carcinoma in the patients. A constant-region primer primed TCR beta cDNA synthesis from 450 to 550 ng of total RNA. ARM-PCR, slightly modified, supplied the TCR beta libraries through three nested multiplex PCR rounds. It was with TRBV1-TRBV30 forward primers and a C-beta reverse primer that the first two PCR rounds were run, at approximately 10 cycles each. TCRdb used MiXCR to reprocess the multiplex PCR reads, holding one entry per CDR3 protein. The data hold around 99,000 distinct CDR3 sequences, with 65% to 70% observed a single time. Germline CDR1 is SGHVS and CDR2 is FQNEAQ. CDR3 size: 16 residues. Trimming pared 5 bases from V and 0 bases from J, leaving 16 bases between.

The source material was tumor-adjacent normal liver tissue. The chain employs TRBV7-8 and TRBJ1-2; D gene ambiguous. The receptor was isolated from a man between 40 and 49 years old with primary liver carcinoma and hepatitis B virus infection. The CDR3 is CASSRRPDLTNYGYTF. The DNA of the CDR3 is TGTGCCAGCAGCAGAAGGCCGGATTTGACTAACTATGGCTACACCTTC.